The rows below give T cell receptor beta chains drawn from one sample of a study of radiotherapy plus CTLA-4 blockade in lung cancer. Sequencing used immunoSEQ multiplex PCR; TCRdb keeps in-frame clones, though not all of them. The table records over 50,000 clones, approximately 79% of them present only once. The specimen was peripheral blood, collected from a patient treated with radiotherapy plus ipilimumab. The receptors were sampled from a human donor with non-small cell lung cancer who had a complete response to radiotherapy plus ipilimumab. CDR3s include the opening cysteine and the closing phenylalanine or tryptophan. D genes are given only for firm matches. A clone size is listed for some rows: how often the clone was seen (once, few, many), or a class if it is expanded.

TRBV15	NA	NA	TRBJ2-1	CATSSPSGRTGRYNEQFF	TGTGCCACCAGCAGCCCGTCGGGTCGGACGGGGAGGTACAATGAGCAGTTCTTC
TRBV30	NA	NA	TRBJ1-1	CAWSKAVTLNTEAFF	TGTGCCTGGAGTAAGGCAGTGACTCTGAACACTGAAGCTTTCTTT
TRBV25-1	TRBD2	NA	TRBJ2-1	CASSGAGLSYNEQFF	TGTGCCAGCAGTGGAGCGGGGTTATCCTACAATGAGCAGTTCTTC
TRBV7-2	TRBD1	NA	TRBJ1-1	CASSEQGTNPEAFF	TGTGCCAGCAGCGAACAGGGGACGAACCCTGAAGCTTTCTTT
TRBV7-9	NA	NA	TRBJ1-2	CASSERGSNYGYTF	TGTGCCAGCAGCGAAAGAGGATCCAACTATGGCTACACCTTC
TRBV30	TRBD2	NA	TRBJ2-1	CAWSFPTSGGLNEQFF	TGTGCCTGGAGTTTCCCCACTAGCGGGGGGCTCAATGAGCAGTTCTTC
TRBV4-3	TRBD2	NA	TRBJ2-2	CASSHGTSVTGELFF	TGCGCCAGCAGCCACGGGACTAGCGTTACCGGGGAGCTGTTTTTT
TRBV9	NA	NA	TRBJ1-2	CASSRGGKDNYGYTF	TGTGCCAGCAGCAGGGGGGGGAAGGATAACTATGGCTACACCTTC
TRBV5-4	TRBD1	NA	TRBJ2-2	CASSLRTGGTGELFF	TGTGCCAGCAGCCTTAGGACAGGGGGCACCGGGGAGCTGTTTTTT
TRBV9	TRBD2	NA	TRBJ2-1	CASSVDAREQYNEQFF	TGTGCCAGCAGCGTAGACGCGCGGGAGCAATACAATGAGCAGTTCTTC
TRBV11-3	NA	NA	TRBJ1-1	CASSTGTTEAFF	TGTGCCAGCAGTACAGGGACCACTGAAGCTTTCTTT
TRBV6-6	TRBD1	NA	TRBJ1-6	CASKGANNSPLHF	TGTGCCAGCAAGGGGGCGAATAATTCCCCCCTCCACTTT
TRBV9	TRBD1	NA	TRBJ2-7	CASSGGTGLSYEQYF	TGTGCCAGCAGCGGGGGGACAGGACTATCCTACGAGCAGTACTTC
TRBV2	TRBD1	few	TRBJ1-4	CASSGDRDLSTNEKLFF	TGTGCCAGCAGCGGGGACAGAGACTTATCAACTAATGAAAAACTGTTTTTT
TRBV2	TRBD1	NA	TRBJ1-5	CASSRTGGFNQPQHF	TGTGCCAGCAGTCGGACAGGTGGTTTTAATCAGCCCCAGCATTTT
TRBV10-3	NA	NA	TRBJ2-5	CAVRGQYQETQYF	TGTGCTGTCAGGGGCCAGTACCAAGAGACCCAGTACTTC
TRBV9	NA	NA	TRBJ1-1	CASSVGPGDTEAFF	TGTGCCAGCAGCGTGGGACCAGGGGACACTGAAGCTTTCTTT
TRBV7-2	TRBD1	NA	TRBJ1-1	CASSLQGAANTEAFF	TGTGCCAGCAGCTTACAGGGGGCCGCGAACACTGAAGCTTTCTTT
TRBV6-5	TRBD1	NA	TRBJ1-1	CASSLGQGPEAFF	TGTGCCAGCAGTTTGGGACAGGGCCCCGAAGCTTTCTTT
TRBV4-3	NA	NA	TRBJ2-1	CASSEVGSDNEQFF	TGCGCCAGCAGCGAGGTCGGGAGCGACAATGAGCAGTTCTTC
TRBV5-1	TRBD1	NA	TRBJ2-5	CASSRQGAQVVQYF	TGCGCCAGCAGCAGACAGGGGGCCCAGGTGGTCCAGTACTTC
TRBV7-2	TRBD1	NA	TRBJ2-5	CASSPRLQTGGRETQYF	TGTGCCAGCAGCCCCAGACTACAGACAGGGGGCAGAGAGACCCAGTACTTC
TRBV7-6	NA	NA	TRBJ2-5	CASSSAERTQYF	TGTGCCAGCAGCTCTGCTGAGAGGACCCAGTACTTC
TRBV9	NA	NA	TRBJ2-7	CASSVGGDTYEQYF	TGTGCCAGCAGCGTAGGCGGTGATACCTACGAGCAGTACTTC
TRBV19	TRBD2	NA	TRBJ2-1	CASSIFSGTYNEQFF	TGTGCCAGTAGTATTTTTAGCGGGACGTACAATGAGCAGTTCTTC
TRBV27	NA	NA	TRBJ2-6	CASSFSSGANVLTF	TGTGCCAGCAGTTTCAGCTCTGGGGCCAACGTCCTGACTTTC
TRBV5-1	TRBD2	NA	TRBJ2-3	CASSKGLAGAVDTQYF	TGCGCCAGCAGCAAGGGACTAGCGGGAGCGGTAGATACGCAGTATTTT
TRBV29-1	TRBD1	once	TRBJ2-1	CSVDPGQNYNEQFF	TGCAGCGTTGACCCGGGACAGAACTACAATGAGCAGTTCTTC
TRBV7-8	TRBD2	NA	TRBJ2-2	CASSLRRLAGGYRDTGELFF	TGTGCCAGCAGCTTAAGGAGACTAGCGGGAGGGTATCGGGATACCGGGGAGCTGTTTTTT
TRBV5-6	NA	NA	TRBJ1-4	CASSIGTTYNEKLFF	TGTGCCAGCAGCATAGGGACAACATATAATGAAAAACTGTTTTTT
TRBV5-1	NA	few	TRBJ2-2	CASSLITVTGELFF	TGCGCCAGCAGCTTGATCACGGTCACCGGGGAGCTGTTTTTT
TRBV5-6	NA	NA	TRBJ2-3	CASIPGFAADTQYF	TGTGCCAGCATCCCAGGGTTCGCAGCAGATACGCAGTATTTT
TRBV30	NA	NA	TRBJ1-1	CARQGNTEAFF	TGTGCTCGGCAGGGGAACACTGAAGCTTTCTTT